The 9 T cell receptor beta chains listed next were all sequenced from one sample in a study of CD8+ T cells in alopecia areata. The sequencing template was cDNA reverse transcribed from extracted RNA. Profiling relied on immunoSEQ multiplex PCR, and the TCRdb table lists in-frame clones only, not all of them. Among 130,000 to 150,000 clones, around 47% were seen once, and the ten largest hold roughly 6.8%. The sequenced sample was CD4+ T cells sorted from blood. These receptors were obtained from a human donor with alopecia areata.

The chain joins TRBV5-1 to TRBJ2-5, with D tentatively TRBD2 (6 bases). This CDR3 has 16 residues. V lost 0 bases and J 4 bases, leaving 16 bases between the germline ends. Looked up from germline, CDR1 is SGHRS and CDR2 is YFSETQ. The chain's CDR3 is CASSLETHRGGETQYF. Here the CDR3 DNA reads TGCGCCAGCAGCTTGGAAACCCATCGGGGAGGAGAGACCCAGTACTTC.

This clone turned up a few times. This CDR3 is CSVSGNTEAFF. CDR3 bases: TGCAGCGTTTCCGGGAACACTGAAGCTTTCTTT. The gene calls are TRBV29-1 and TRBJ1-1; no firm D call. Germline V gene data show CDR1 as SQVTM and CDR2 as ANQGSEA. This CDR3 contains 11 residues. The V gene lost 5 bases and the J gene lost 1 base, with 5 bases spanning the gap.

This clone was found a few times. V usage is TRBV28 and J usage is TRBJ2-1; D is possibly TRBD2 (5 bases). Trimming took off 6 bases at V and 2 bases at J, with 14 bases between the two ends. CDR3 length equals 15 residues. Germline V gene lookup returns CDR1 MDHEN and CDR2 SYDVKM. CDR3 sequence: CASRPSGVAYNEQFF. The CDR3 nucleotides read TGTGCCAGCAGGCCCTCCGGGGTCGCCTACAATGAGCAGTTCTTC.

The chain joins TRBV2 to TRBJ2-7; perhaps TRBD2 as D (5 bases). This CDR3 region has 12 residues. Germline V gene lookup returns CDR1 SNHLY and CDR2 FYNNEI. The V and J ends lost 7 bases and 3 bases respectively, with 10 bases between them. Here the CDR3 DNA reads TGTGCCAGCACCGGGAAGAGCTACGAGCAGTACTTC. The encoded protein is CASTGKSYEQYF. The full variable domain, completed using reference TRBV2 and TRBJ2-7, is EPEVTQTPSHQVTQMGQEVILRCVPISNHLYFYWYRQILGQKVEFLVSFYNNEISEKSEIFDDQFSVERPDGSNFTLKIRSTKLEDSAMYFCASTGKSYEQYFGPGTRLTVT.

In its sample, this clone was seen a few times. The chain links TRBV30 to TRBJ2-1; 12 bases are shared with TRBD2. The CDR3 runs to 14 residues. Per germline, CDR1 GTSNPN and CDR2 SVGIG (reference sequence). The trim removed 1 base at V and 15 bases at J, leaving 10 bases unmatched. This chain's CDR3 is CAWSAGLAGGIRFF. The CDR3 DNA is TGTGCCTGGAGTGCCGGGCTAGCGGGAGGGATTCGGTTCTTC. Variable domain in full (rest from reference TRBV30 and TRBJ2-1): SQTIHQWPATLVQPVGSPLSLECTVEGTSNPNLYWYRQAAGRGLQLLFYSVGIGQISSEVPQNLSASRPQDRQFILSSKKLLLSDSGFYLCAWSAGLAGGIRFFGPGTRLTVL.

In this sample, this clone turned up many times. V gene TRBV5-6 combines with J gene TRBJ2-1; weak D call: TRBD1 (6 bases). The V gene lost 4 bases and the J gene lost 8 bases, with 16 bases spanning the gap. Looked up from germline, CDR1 is SGHDT and CDR2 is YYEEEE. The length of the CDR3 is 14 residues. CDR3 loop: CASSLVQGMYEQFF. The CDR3 DNA reads TGTGCCAGCAGCCTTGTACAGGGAATGTATGAGCAGTTCTTC.

The chain uses TRBV19 and TRBJ1-2; D call uncertain. Trimming took off 1 base at V and 4 bases at J, with 7 bases between the two ends. Germline CDR1 is LNHDA and CDR2 is SQIVND (reference sequence). This CDR3 spans 13 amino acids. CDR3 nucleotides: TGTGCCAGTAGTATAGGACCGCTCTATGGCTACACCTTC. Protein sequence: CASSIGPLYGYTF.

This clone has only a few counts. The chain employs TRBV18 and TRBJ2-1, with D possibly matching TRBD2 (6 bases). V gave up 3 bases and J gave up 8 bases, with 23 bases separating them. CDR3 size: 17 residues. Germline V gives CDR1 KGHSH, CDR2 LQKENI. The CDR3 sequence is CASSPKSVGGRLYEQFF. CDR3 nucleotide sequence: TGTGCCAGCTCACCCAAGAGCGTGGGAGGACGGCTATATGAGCAGTTCTTC.

The table lists this clone with a few counts. The chain links TRBV29-1 to TRBJ1-2, with a possible D match to TRBD1 (5 bases). Trimming stripped 6 bases from V and 4 bases from J, with 12 bases between. The CDR3 is 12 amino acids. Germline CDR1 SQVTM, CDR2 ANQGSEA. CDR3 protein: CSVRTSIYGYTF. As DNA, the CDR3 is TGCAGCGTCCGGACATCGATCTATGGCTACACCTTC.